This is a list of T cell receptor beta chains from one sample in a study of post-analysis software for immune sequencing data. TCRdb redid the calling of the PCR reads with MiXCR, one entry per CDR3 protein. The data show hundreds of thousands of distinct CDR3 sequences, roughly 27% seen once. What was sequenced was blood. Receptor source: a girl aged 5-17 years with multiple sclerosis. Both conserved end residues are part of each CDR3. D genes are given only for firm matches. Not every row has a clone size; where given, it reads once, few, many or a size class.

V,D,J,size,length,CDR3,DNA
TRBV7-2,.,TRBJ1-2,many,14,CASSLEGRDHGYTF,TGTGCCAGCAGCTTAGAGGGACGGGATCATGGCTACACCTTC
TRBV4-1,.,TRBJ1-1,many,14,CASSQQGVNTEAFF,TGCGCCAGCAGCCAACAGGGTGTGAACACTGAAGCTTTCTTT
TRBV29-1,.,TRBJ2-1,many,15,CSVEGFPKGYNEQFF,TGCAGCGTTGAAGGGTTCCCGAAAGGGTACAATGAGCAGTTCTTC
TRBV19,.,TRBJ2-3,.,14,CASRAGESTDTQYF,TGTGCCAGTAGGGCTGGGGAGAGCACAGATACGCAGTATTTT
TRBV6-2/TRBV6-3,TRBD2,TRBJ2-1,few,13,CASSYGGGDEQFF,TGTGCCAGCAGTTACGGGGGGGGAGATGAGCAGTTCTTC
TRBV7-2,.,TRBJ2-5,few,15,CASSLALERRETQYF,TGTGCCAGCAGCTTAGCGCTAGAGCGGCGCGAGACCCAGTACTTC
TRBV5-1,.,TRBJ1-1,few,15,CASSPSRGLNTEAFF,TGCGCCAGCAGCCCCTCTCGGGGACTTAACACTGAAGCTTTCTTT
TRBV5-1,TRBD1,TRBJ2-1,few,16,CASSYPRDRELGEQFF,TGCGCCAGCAGCTACCCGCGGGACAGGGAGTTGGGTGAGCAGTTCTTC
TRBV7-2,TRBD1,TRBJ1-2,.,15,CASSSRDRGWGGYTF,TGTGCCAGCAGCTCACGGGACAGGGGATGGGGTGGCTACACCTTC
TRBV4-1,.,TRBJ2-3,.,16,CASSQETSRGTDTQYF,TGCGCCAGCAGCCAAGAAACTAGCAGGGGCACAGATACGCAGTATTTT
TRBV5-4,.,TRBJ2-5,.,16,CASSSLRSSPQETQYF,TGTGCCAGCAGCTCCTTGAGGTCTTCCCCCCAAGAGACCCAGTACTTC
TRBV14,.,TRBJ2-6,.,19,CASSQVPMISLAGANVLTF,TGTGCCAGCAGCCAAGTTCCGATGATCTCCCTGGCGGGGGCCAACGTCCTGACTTTC
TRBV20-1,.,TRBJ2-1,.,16,CSARPGGAIIYNEQFF,TGCAGTGCTAGGCCAGGAGGAGCGATAATATACAATGAGCAGTTCTTC
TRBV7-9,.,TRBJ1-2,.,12,CASTRAGYGYTF,TGTGCCAGCACCCGGGCAGGCTATGGCTACACCTTC
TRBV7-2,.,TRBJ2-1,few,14,CASRTQVGSDEQFF,TGTGCCAGCAGGACGCAGGTAGGGTCGGATGAGCAGTTCTTC
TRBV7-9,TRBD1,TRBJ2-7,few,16,CASSWTGGTLSYEQYF,TGTGCCAGTAGCTGGACAGGGGGGACCCTTTCATACGAGCAGTACTTC
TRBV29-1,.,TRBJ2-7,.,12,CSVGRSGYEQYF,TGCAGCGTGGGACGATCCGGCTACGAGCAGTACTTC
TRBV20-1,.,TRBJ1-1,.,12,CSASDRNTEAFF,TGCAGTGCTAGTGACCGGAACACTGAAGCTTTCTTT
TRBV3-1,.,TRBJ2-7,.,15,CASSQGGASYNEQYF,TGTGCCAGCAGCCAAGGCGGGGCATCCTACAATGAGCAGTACTTC
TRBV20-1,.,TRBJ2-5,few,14,CSARDRQNQETQYF,TGCAGTGCTAGGGACAGACAAAACCAAGAGACCCAGTACTTC
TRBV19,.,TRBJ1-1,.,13,CASSQTGVTEAFF,TGTGCCAGTAGCCAGACGGGGGTAACTGAAGCTTTCTTT
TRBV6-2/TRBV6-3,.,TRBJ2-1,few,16,CASSYRGQSSYNEQFF,TGTGCCAGCAGTTACCGAGGCCAGAGCTCCTACAATGAGCAGTTCTTC
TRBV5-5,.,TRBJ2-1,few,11,CASSFNREQFF,TGTGCCAGCAGCTTCAATCGCGAACAGTTCTTC
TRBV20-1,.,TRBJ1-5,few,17,CSARPREGGHSNQPQHF,TGCAGTGCTAGACCCAGGGAGGGGGGCCATAGCAATCAGCCCCAGCATTTT
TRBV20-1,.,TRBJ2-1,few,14,CSARDGQGGNEQFF,TGCAGTGCTAGAGATGGGCAGGGGGGCAATGAGCAGTTCTTC
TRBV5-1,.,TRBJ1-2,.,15,CASSLQGSLDYGYTF,TGCGCCAGCAGCTTGCAGGGGTCGCTTGACTATGGCTACACCTTC
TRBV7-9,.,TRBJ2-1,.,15,CASSFRVGETNEQFF,TGTGCCAGCAGCTTCCGGGTCGGGGAGACCAATGAGCAGTTCTTC
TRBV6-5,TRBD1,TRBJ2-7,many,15,CASSYSTQGADEQYF,TGTGCCAGCAGTTACTCTACCCAGGGGGCCGACGAGCAGTACTTC
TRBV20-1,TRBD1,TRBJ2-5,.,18,CSASLAPRTGRSLGEQYF,TGCAGTGCTAGCTTAGCCCCAAGGACAGGTCGCTCCTTGGGTGAGCAGTACTTC
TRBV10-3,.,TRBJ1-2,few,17,CAIRNNRVQAANYGYTF,TGTGCCATCAGAAATAACAGGGTTCAGGCAGCTAACTATGGCTACACCTTC
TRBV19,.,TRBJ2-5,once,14,CASSIPAEGETQYF,TGTGCCAGTAGTATCCCGGCGGAGGGGGAGACCCAGTACTTC
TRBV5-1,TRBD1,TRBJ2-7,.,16,CASSLEGPYRGYEQYF,TGCGCCAGCAGCTTGGAGGGCCCTTACAGGGGCTACGAGCAGTACTTC
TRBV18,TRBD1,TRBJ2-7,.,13,CASSPLQGDEQYF,TGTGCCAGCTCACCACTACAGGGGGACGAGCAGTACTTC
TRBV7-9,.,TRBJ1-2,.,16,CASTPRSGTLGYGYTF,TGTGCCAGCACCCCCCGTTCGGGAACGCTGGGCTATGGCTACACCTTC
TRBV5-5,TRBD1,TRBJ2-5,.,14,CASSGGQGLETQYF,TGTGCCAGCAGCGGGGGACAGGGTTTGGAGACCCAGTACTTC
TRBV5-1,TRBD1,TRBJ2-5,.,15,CASSLWQGVQETQYF,TGCGCCAGCAGCTTGTGGCAGGGGGTTCAAGAGACCCAGTACTTC
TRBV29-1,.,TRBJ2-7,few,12,CSVGNQGGEQYF,TGCAGCGTTGGAAACCAGGGGGGGGAGCAGTACTTC
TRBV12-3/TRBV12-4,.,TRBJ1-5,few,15,CASSPQGTRSQPQHF,TGTGCCAGCAGCCCCCAGGGGACCCGGTCTCAGCCCCAGCATTTT
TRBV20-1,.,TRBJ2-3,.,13,CSAGEPNTDTQYF,TGCAGTGCCGGGGAGCCCAACACAGATACGCAGTATTTT
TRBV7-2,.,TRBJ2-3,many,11,CASSNSASQYF,TGTGCCAGCAGCAACAGCGCTTCGCAGTATTTT
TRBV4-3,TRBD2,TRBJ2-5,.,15,CASSLRLADNNEQYF,TGCGCCAGCAGCCTTAGACTAGCGGACAACAATGAGCAGTACTTC
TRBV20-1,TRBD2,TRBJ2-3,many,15,CSAGTSGFSTDTQYF,TGCAGTGCTGGGACTAGCGGGTTTAGCACAGATACGCAGTATTTT
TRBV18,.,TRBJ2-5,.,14,CASSARNHEETQYF,TGTGCCAGTTCAGCACGGAACCACGAAGAGACCCAGTACTTC
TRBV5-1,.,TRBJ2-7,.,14,CASSGIPTGYEQYF,TGCGCCAGCAGCGGGATCCCGACAGGCTACGAGCAGTACTTC